One and the same sample provided the 23 T cell receptor beta chains below, sequenced in a study of OX40 agonist ivuxolimab in advanced cancers. Measured with immunoSEQ multiplex PCR; TCRdb has only the in-frame clones, and not every one. The data show 65,000 to 95,000 clones, roughly 80% seen once. This specimen consisted of CD4+ or CD8+ T cells sorted from blood, obtained in a trial of the OX40 agonist ivuxolimab. Receptors were obtained from an adult with an advanced solid tumor such as melanoma, head and neck, liver or kidney cancer.

V and J are TRBV2 and TRBJ2-1; TRBD2 is a possible D gene (5 bases). The V and J ends lost 3 bases and 5 bases respectively, with 11 bases between them. This CDR3 is 14 amino acids long. CDR1 and CDR2 from the germline V gene are SNHLY and FYNNEI. CDR3: CASSERGSNNEQFF. The CDR3 DNA reads as TGTGCCAGCAGTGAGAGAGGGAGTAACAATGAGCAGTTCTTC. Full variable domain (missing parts from reference TRBV2 and TRBJ2-1): EPEVTQTPSHQVTQMGQEVILRCVPISNHLYFYWYRQILGQKVEFLVSFYNNEISEKSEIFDDQFSVERPDGSNFTLKIRSTKLEDSAMYFCASSERGSNNEQFFGPGTRLTVL.

This chain connects TRBV2 to TRBJ2-7, with a possible D match to TRBD2 (5 bases). V was trimmed by 3 bases and J by 5 bases, leaving 8 bases between them. The CDR3 has 12 residues. CDR1 is SNHLY, CDR2 FYNNEI, per germline. In DNA, the CDR3 is TGTGCCAGCAGTGAGGCCGGGGACGAGCAGTACTTC. Its translation: CASSEAGDEQYF.

The chain joins TRBV30 to TRBJ2-6; TRBD1 aligns across 10 bases. The CDR3 has 17 residues. Trimming removed 2 bases from V and 0 bases from J; junction bases left unmatched: 4. Germline values: CDR1 GTSNPN, CDR2 SVGIG (reference sequence). For the CDR3, the DNA is TGTGCCTGGAGTTTTTGGACAGGGGGCTCTGGGGCCAACGTCCTGACTTTC. It codes for CAWSFWTGGSGANVLTF.

This clone has only a few counts. The rearrangement uses TRBV30 and TRBJ2-7, with 14 positions matching TRBD2. The CDR3 is 16 residues long. Germline CDR1 is GTSNPN and CDR2 is SVGIG (reference sequence). The CDR3 reads CMWSSTSGRGNYEQYF. In DNA, the CDR3 is TGTATGTGGTCCTCGACTAGCGGGAGGGGAAACTACGAGCAGTACTTC.

The rearrangement uses TRBV19 and TRBJ2-5; D perhaps matches TRBD2 (7 bases). Trimming removed 4 bases at V and 5 bases at J, with 20 bases between. Germline loops: CDR1 LNHDA, CDR2 SQIVND (reference sequence). The CDR3 is made up of 16 amino acids. The CDR3 loop reads CASSRGGLLPGETQYF. The DNA for the CDR3 is TGTGCCAGTAGTAGGGGGGGCCTCCTCCCAGGGGAGACCCAGTACTTC.

This chain joins TRBV5-4 and TRBJ1-1; 8 bases fit TRBD1. In germline, CDR1 is SGHNT, CDR2 YYREEE (reference sequence). The CDR3 loop spans 16 amino acids. The V segment lost 3 bases and the J segment 5 bases; nucleotides outside the gene matches: 12. The DNA of the CDR3 is TGTGCCAGCAGCTCCCTCACTTACAGGGGGGGTACTGAAGCTTTCTTT. Amino acids: CASSSLTYRGGTEAFF.

The chain links TRBV7-6 to TRBJ2-3; TRBD2 might be the D (5 bases). V lost 4 bases, J lost 4 bases, and 12 bases lay in between. There are 14 residues in the CDR3. Germline CDR1 is SGHVS and CDR2 is FNYEAQ. The CDR3 sequence: CASSSMAGPDTQYF. CDR3 in DNA: TGTGCCAGCAGCTCCATGGCGGGTCCAGATACGCAGTATTTT.

Here the CDR3 reads CASSPDSYNEQFF. Here the CDR3 DNA reads TGCGCCAGCAGCCCGGACAGCTACAATGAGCAGTTCTTC. The chain couples TRBV5-1 to TRBJ2-1; weak D call: TRBD1 (6 bases). The germline CDR1 and CDR2 sequences are SGHRS and YFSETQ. The CDR3 runs to 13 residues. V shed 4 bases and J shed 3 bases, with 8 bases lying between them.

The count of this clone is one. The V call is TRBV16, the J call TRBJ1-5; D gene unclear. The germline V gene encodes CDR1 KGHSY and CDR2 FQNENV. Trimming cost V 2 bases and J 1 base, with 6 bases left between them. The CDR3 loop spans 14 amino acids. CDR3 residues: CASSQTQSNQPQHF. CDR3 sequence (DNA): TGTGCCAGCAGCCAAACACAAAGCAATCAGCCCCAGCATTTT.

The chain carries TRBV30 and TRBJ1-5; 8 nucleotides align to TRBD1. CDR1 and CDR2 (germline): GTSNPN, SVGIG (reference sequence). V shed 0 bases, J shed 9 bases, and the junction held 13 bases outside the gene matches. The length of the CDR3 is 16 residues. The CDR3 reads CAWSVSGGVPARPQHF. CDR3 in DNA: TGTGCCTGGAGTGTGTCAGGGGGCGTTCCGGCGCGGCCCCAGCATTTT.

This clone came up once. V is TRBV29-1 and J is TRBJ2-7; 10 bases are shared with TRBD1. Looked up from germline, CDR1 is SQVTM and CDR2 is ANQGSEA. The ends lost 6 bases at V and 6 bases at J; junction bases unmatched: 11. The length of the CDR3 is 14 residues. The CDR3 sequence is CSVLERTGGGEQYF. The CDR3 DNA reads TGCAGCGTCCTAGAAAGGACAGGGGGAGGCGAGCAGTACTTC.

J is TRBJ1-1 and V is TRBV7-9; D uncertain. The V gene's germline CDR1 is SEHNR and CDR2 FQNEAQ (reference sequence). This CDR3 is built from 14 residues. V lost 2 bases to trimming and J lost 2 bases, with 9 bases between them. The CDR3 reads CASSLNSINTEAFF. Written as DNA, the CDR3 is TGTGCCAGCAGCTTAAACAGCATCAACACTGAAGCTTTCTTT.

A word on this clone: The junction departs from the called germline gene at one end, perhaps through a read error. V and J are TRBV7-6 and TRBJ2-7; 11 nucleotides agree with TRBD1. Germline assignment: CDR1 SGHVS and CDR2 FNYEAQ. The CDR3 covers 16 residues. CDR3: CASSIAGQGGAYEQYF. In nucleotides, the CDR3 is TGTGCCAGCAGCATAGCGGGACAGGGGGGGGCCTACGAGCAGTACTTC.

The chain uses TRBV5-1 and TRBJ2-1; the match to TRBD1 covers 9 bases. The germline gives CDR1 SGHRS, CDR2 YFSETQ. J lost 8 bases, V lost 0 bases, and 9 bases had no gene match. This CDR3 has 16 amino acids. The CDR3 region is CASSLVVGQGVYEQFF. CDR3 in DNA: TGCGCCAGCAGCTTGGTCGTGGGACAGGGTGTCTATGAGCAGTTCTTC.

The chain carries TRBV15 and TRBJ2-1; 7 bases map to TRBD2. Losses at the gene ends were 3 bases for V and 4 bases for J; bases not matched to a gene: 12. The CDR3 has 17 amino acids. Germline V gene data show CDR1 as LNHNV and CDR2 as YYDKDF (reference sequence). CDR3 bases: TGTGCCACCAGCAGCCTGATAAAGCGGGGTCAATACAATGAGCAGTTCTTC. Translated, it gives CATSSLIKRGQYNEQFF.

This chain uses TRBV5-4 with TRBJ2-3, with D possibly being TRBD1 or TRBD2 (6 bases each). The CDR3 loop spans 14 amino acids. The germline V gene encodes CDR1 SGHNT and CDR2 YYREEE (reference sequence). The V end was cut by 0 bases, the J end by 5 bases, with 10 bases between. CDR3 DNA: TGTGCCAGCAGCTTGGCGGGGGCGGGAGATACGCAGTATTTT. This translates into CASSLAGAGDTQYF. Drawing the rest from reference TRBV5-4 and TRBJ2-3, the complete variable domain is ETGVTQSPTHLIKTRGQQVTLRCSSQSGHNTVSWYQQALGQGPQFIFQYYREEENGRGNFPPRFSGLQFPNYSSELNVNALELDDSALYLCASSLAGAGDTQYFGPGTRLTVL.

This sequence joins TRBV18 and TRBJ2-5; D unclear. Trimming stripped 2 bases from V and 5 bases from J, with 15 bases between. CDR1 is KGHSH, CDR2 LQKENI, per germline. The CDR3 runs 15 residues. The CDR3 reads CASSPNLGSGETQYF. Here the CDR3 DNA reads TGTGCCAGCTCACCAAATCTAGGAAGTGGGGAGACCCAGTACTTC.

The chain combines TRBV5-4 with TRBJ2-5, with TRBD2 matching over 14 bases. With V trimmed by 4 bases and J by 5 bases, 10 bases remained unmatched. This CDR3 region has 17 residues. The germline V gene encodes CDR1 SGHNT and CDR2 YYREEE (reference sequence). Here the CDR3 DNA reads TGTGCCAGCAGCCCGGGGACTAGCGGGGGAGTCATGGAGACCCAGTACTTC. Translating gives CASSPGTSGGVMETQYF.

V usage is TRBV5-1 and J usage is TRBJ2-3; a weak D match, TRBD2 (7 bases). Germline loops: CDR1 SGHRS, CDR2 YFSETQ. The V gene lost 3 bases and the J gene lost 3 bases, with 17 bases spanning the gap. This CDR3 comprises 16 residues. CDR3 protein: CASSSDGGRWTDTQYF. CDR3 nucleotide sequence: TGCGCCAGCAGCTCCGACGGGGGGCGTTGGACAGATACGCAGTATTTT.

The chain uses TRBV5-1 and TRBJ1-3, with a tentative D call TRBD1 (6 bases). CDR1 and CDR2 from the germline V gene are SGHRS and YFSETQ. The CDR3 contains 14 residues. V was clipped by 2 bases and J by 7 bases, with 13 bases between them. CDR3 nucleotides: TGCGCCAGCAGCTTAGCAGGGGAGAGGAACACCATATATTTT. Translation: CASSLAGERNTIYF.

V usage is TRBV7-8 and J usage is TRBJ2-7; the D is unclear. This CDR3 comprises 14 residues. V was trimmed by 1 base and J by 5 bases, leaving 12 bases between them. CDR1 SGHVS and CDR2 FQNEAQ come from the germline V gene. DNA of the CDR3: TGTGCCAGCAGCTTAGTGGCAGGTACCCACGAGCAGTACTTC. It translates to CASSLVAGTHEQYF.

This clone was detected only a few times. The chain couples TRBV9 to TRBJ2-6; tentatively, D is TRBD1 (5 bases). The germline V gene has CDR1 SGDLS and CDR2 YYNGEE. The CDR3 extends over 16 amino acids. V shed 0 bases and J shed 2 bases, with 9 bases lying between them. In DNA, the CDR3 is TGTGCCAGCAGCGTAGACAGGCCAACTGGGGCCAACGTCCTGACTTTC. This encodes CASSVDRPTGANVLTF.

The rearrangement uses TRBV9 and TRBJ1-1; 10 nucleotides line up with TRBD1. The CDR3 is 15 residues long. With 0 bases clipped from V and 3 bases from J, the junction kept 2 bases outside the gene matches. The V gene's germline CDR1 is SGDLS and CDR2 YYNGEE. The CDR3 spells CASSVGGQGDTEAFF. The DNA of the CDR3 is TGTGCCAGCAGCGTAGGAGGACAGGGGGACACTGAAGCTTTCTTT.